The sequence of this T cell receptor (beta chain) was determined in a study of T cell repertoires in cytomegalovirus infection. On the study more broadly: Indications of both CMV infection and matching HLA type were provided by public TCR beta signatures.

This clonotype was recorded at least ten times. A single record per CDR3 protein comes from TCRdb applying MiXCR to the reads. The sample includes more than 200,000 distinct CDR3 sequences, approximately 9.1% seen only once; the top ten take less than 15%. This CDR3 has 15 residues. With V trimmed by 1 base and J by 4 bases, 3 bases remained unmatched. Germline assignment: CDR1 SGHVS and CDR2 FQNEAQ. V usage is TRBV7-8 and J usage is TRBJ2-5, with TRBD2 matching over 10 bases. This sequence was found in a human donor in good health (CMV status not recorded). Some clones in this sample may be carry-over from other donors' samples. Sample: PBMCs. CDR3 nucleotide sequence: TGTGCCAGCAGCTTAGACAGACTAGCGGGAGAGACCCAGTACTTC. As protein: CASSLDRLAGETQYF.